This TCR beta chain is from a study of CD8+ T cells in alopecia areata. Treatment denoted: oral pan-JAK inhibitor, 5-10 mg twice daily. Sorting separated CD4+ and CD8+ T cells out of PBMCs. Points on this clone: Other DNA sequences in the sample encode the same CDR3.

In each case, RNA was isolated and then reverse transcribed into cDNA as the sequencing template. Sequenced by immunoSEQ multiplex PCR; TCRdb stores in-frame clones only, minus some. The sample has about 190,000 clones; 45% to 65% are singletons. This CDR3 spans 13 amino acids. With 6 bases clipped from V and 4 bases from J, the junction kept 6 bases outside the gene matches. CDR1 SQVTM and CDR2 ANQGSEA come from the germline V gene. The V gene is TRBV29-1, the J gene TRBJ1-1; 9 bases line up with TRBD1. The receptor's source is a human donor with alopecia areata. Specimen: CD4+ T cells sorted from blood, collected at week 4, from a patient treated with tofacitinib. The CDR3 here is CSVEGQGGTEAFF. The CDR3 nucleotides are TGCAGCGTCGAGGGACAGGGCGGCACTGAAGCTTTCTTT. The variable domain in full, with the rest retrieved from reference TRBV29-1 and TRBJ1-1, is SAVISQKPSRDICQRGTSLTIQCQVDSQVTMMFWYRQQPGQSLTLIATANQGSEATYESGFVIDKFPISRPNLTFSTLTVSNMSPEDSSIYLCSVEGQGGTEAFFGQGTRLTVV.